This T cell receptor beta chain emerged from a study of glioma-infiltrating T cells. The study, taken as a whole, reports: Very few CDR3 sequences were shared between tissue and blood.

Using RNA template, CDR3s of TCR alpha and beta were amplified with iRepertoire arm-PCR. TCRdb called the multiplex PCR reads again in MiXCR, with one record for every CDR3 protein. In the table there are some 130,000 distinct CDR3 sequences, around 25% of which are singletons. V was pared by 6 bases and J by 4 bases, with 5 bases of the junction left unmatched. The CDR3 extends over 15 amino acids. Worth noting for this clonotype: As yet, its antigen is unknown.

The gene calls are TRBV12-3 or TRBV12-4 and TRBJ2-2; TRBD1 matches at 10 bases. What was sequenced was glioma tissue, nonneoplastic brain tissue, or PBMCs (not recorded which). The sequence came from a human donor with low-grade glioma or glioblastoma, undergoing nonglioma brain surgery, or in good health (not recorded which). The CDR3 sequence: CASSPRTGGTGELFF. DNA for the CDR3: TGTGCCAGCAGCCCGCGGACAGGGGGCACCGGGGAGCTGTTTTTT.